The 21 T cell receptor beta chains below were found in one sample sequenced in a study of molecular identifiers for immune sequencing clone quantification. TCRdb fed the PCR reads into MiXCR, producing one record per CDR3 protein. The data show more than 95,000 distinct CDR3 sequences, approximately 24% seen once. The sample was naive CD8+ T cells from blood, with Jurkat cell RNA spiked in. Subset reported: FACS-sorted CD8+CD4-CCR7+CD45RA+ naive T cells. Receptors were obtained from a human donor in good health. Some libraries in this study had Jurkat cell RNA spiked in.

This clonotype has at least ten counts. The V call is TRBV7-3, the J call TRBJ2-7, with TRBD2 identical over 8 bases. The J segment lost 6 bases and the V segment lost 5 bases, leaving 15 bases of the junction unmatched. Germline V gives CDR1 SGHTA, CDR2 FQGTGA. This CDR3 spans 16 amino acids. DNA of the CDR3: TGTGCCAGCAGCCAAGAAACCGGGACTAGGAGCGGCGAGCAGTACTTC. This sequence encodes CASSQETGTRSGEQYF. Based on the CDR3 plus reference TRBV7-3 and TRBJ2-7, the full variable domain is GAGVSQTPSNKVTEKGKYVELRCDPISGHTALYWYRQSLGQGPEFLIYFQGTGAADDSGLPNDRFFAVRPEGSVSTLKIQRTERGDSAVYLCASSQETGTRSGEQYFGPGTRLTVT.

This clonotype was detected many times. The rearrangement links TRBV15 to TRBJ2-3; no clear D. Trimming shortened V by 8 bases and J by 2 bases, and 11 bases separated the two germline ends. The V gene's germline CDR1 is LNHNV and CDR2 YYDKDF (reference sequence). There are 13 residues in the CDR3. CDR3 amino acids: CATRSLLTDTQYF. The CDR3 coding sequence is TGTGCCACCCGGAGCCTCCTCACAGATACGCAGTATTTT.

This clonotype was seen more than once but under ten times. The chain recombines TRBV5-1 with TRBJ2-7; TRBD1 matches at 7 bases. With V trimmed by 3 bases and J by 4 bases, 16 bases remained unmatched. This CDR3 has 17 residues. CDR1 and CDR2 from the germline V gene are SGHRS and YFSETQ. The CDR3 bases are TGCGCCAGCAGCTCCCGAGACAGGGAGAGAAGGGATTACGAGCAGTACTTC. Its translation is CASSSRDRERRDYEQYF.

This clonotype showed up just a few times. The chain uses TRBV4-3 and TRBJ2-7; possibly TRBD2 for D (6 bases). The V and J ends lost 0 bases and 4 bases respectively, with 7 bases between them. CDR3 length: 13 residues. Germline-derived CDR1 and CDR2 are LGHNA and YSLEER. CDR3 coding DNA: TGCGCCAGCAGCCAAGATGCGGGGTACGAGCAGTACTTC. It specifies CASSQDAGYEQYF.

Turning to this clonotype: One end of the junction does not line up with germline, which may come from a read error. This rearrangement joins TRBV25-1 to TRBJ1-6; no definite D call. The germline V gene encodes CDR1 MGHDK and CDR2 SYGVNS. The CDR3 extends over 16 amino acids. The DNA for the CDR3 is TGTGCCAGCGGTGAAAGGAGGGTTCAGGATAATTCACCCCTCCACTTT. Protein sequence: CASGERRVQDNSPLHF.

The sample holds many counts of this clonotype. The chain has TRBV21-1 and TRBJ1-1; TRBD1, the table's D call, lacks a check against the DNA. TRBV21-1 is flagged as a pseudogene. This CDR3 contains 20 residues. Here the CDR3 DNA reads TGTGCCAGCAGCACGATAAGTTGGGTCCCAGACAGGGCCTCGAACACTGAAGCTTTCTTT. It yields the protein CASSTISWVPDRASNTEAFF.

The chain recombines TRBV15 with TRBJ2-1; 8 bases align to TRBD1. With V trimmed by 5 bases and J by 2 bases, 2 bases remained unmatched. CDR1 is LNHNV and CDR2 is YYDKDF in the germline V gene (reference sequence). The CDR3 is made up of 14 amino acids. The CDR3 loop reads CATSGRGPYNEQFF. The DNA of the CDR3 is TGTGCCACCAGCGGCAGGGGGCCCTACAATGAGCAGTTCTTC.

This clonotype was counted many times. The V and J genes are TRBV5-5 and TRBJ2-7, with 9 nucleotides matching TRBD2. This CDR3 has 17 amino acids. The germline CDR1 and CDR2 sequences are SGHKS and YYEKEE (reference sequence). V was clipped by 0 bases and J by 7 bases; unmatched bases: 14. The CDR3 spells CASSLGDGSGRLWEQYF. CDR3 coding DNA: TGTGCCAGCAGCTTGGGGGATGGAAGCGGGAGGTTATGGGAGCAGTACTTC. Full variable domain (outside the CDR3, taken from reference TRBV5-5 and TRBJ2-7): DAGVTQSPTHLIKTRGQQVTLRCSPISGHKSVSWYQQVLGQGPQFIFQYYEKEERGRGNFPDRFSARQFPNYSSELNVNALLLGDSALYLCASSLGDGSGRLWEQYFGPGTRLTVT.

Remarks on this clonotype: With a much larger clone just one base away, this may be a read error. J is TRBJ2-3 and V is TRBV4-1; 8 bases are a match to TRBD2. The CDR3 extends over 15 amino acids. CDR1 is MGHRA, CDR2 YSYEKL, per germline. The CDR3 region is CTSNTVSGSADTQYF. CDR3 DNA sequence: TGCACCAGCAACACTGTCAGCGGGAGCGCAGATACGCAGTATTTT.

This clonotype was seen many times. The rearrangement uses TRBV6-2 or TRBV6-3 and TRBJ2-2; D is possibly TRBD2 (5 bases). This CDR3 is built from 14 residues. Germline-derived CDR1 and CDR2 are MNHEY and SVGEGT. Trimming removed 10 bases from V and 0 bases from J, with 12 bases in between. CDR3 sequence reads: CATSRGANTGELFF. CDR3 DNA sequence: TGTGCCACTAGCCGGGGAGCGAACACCGGGGAGCTGTTTTTT.

At least ten counts were recorded for this clonotype. V usage is TRBV6-6 and J usage is TRBJ1-5; D possibly corresponds to TRBD1 (6 bases). Germline CDR1 MNHNY, CDR2 SVGAGI (reference sequence). V was pared by 7 bases and J by 3 bases, with 16 bases between. CDR3 length equals 15 residues. The CDR3 here is CASTGATANNQPQHF. For the CDR3, the DNA is TGTGCCAGCACAGGGGCCACCGCCAACAATCAGCCCCAGCATTTT.

Note on this clonotype: Just one base apart from a much larger clone, this may be a read error. This rearrangement joins TRBV4-3 to TRBJ1-1, with a weak D call TRBD1 (6 bases). Germline loops: CDR1 LGHNA, CDR2 YSLEER. CDR3 length: 17 residues. The V and J ends lost 3 bases and 6 bases respectively, with 23 bases between them. The CDR3 sequence: CASSHEDVTGTVSEAFF. The CDR3 DNA follows: TGCGCCAGCAGCCATGAAGACGTAACAGGGACGGTCTCTGAAGCTTTCTTT.

The rearrangement uses TRBV3-1 and TRBJ2-6, with D hard to call. Germline CDR1 reads LGHDT; CDR2 reads YNNKEL (reference sequence). CDR3 length: 16 amino acids. Trimming pared 8 bases from V and 0 bases from J, leaving 14 bases between. The CDR3 nucleotides read TGTGCCAGCGGGGATTGGTGGGGCTCTGGGGCCAACGTCCTGACTTTC. Translation: CASGDWWGSGANVLTF.

Remarks on this clonotype: A junction end diverges from the germline sequence, so it may reflect a read error. V gene TRBV19 combines with J gene TRBJ1-5; no clear D gene. Looked up from germline, CDR1 is LNHDA and CDR2 is SQIVND (reference sequence). CDR3 size: 12 residues. CDR3 sequence: CASSLGNQPRHF. The CDR3 DNA reads as TGTGCCAGTAGTTTGGGCAATCAGCCCCGGCATTTT.

This clonotype was seen repeatedly, ten times or more. This chain uses TRBV25-1 with TRBJ2-3; D is unclear. Germline CDR1 and CDR2: MGHDK and SYGVNS. V lost 6 bases, J lost 2 bases, and 0 bases lay in between. This CDR3 has 10 residues. The CDR3 loop reads CASSTDTQYF. The CDR3 DNA sequence: TGTGCCAGCAGCACAGATACGCAGTATTTT.

This clonotype was detected ten times or more. The J gene is TRBJ2-7, the V gene TRBV4-2; 8 bases fit TRBD2. Germline CDR1 and CDR2: LGHNA and YNFKEQ. CDR3 size: 15 residues. V lost 4 bases to trimming and J lost 5 bases; unmatched junction nucleotides: 10. The CDR3: CASSPEAGLGHEQYF. The CDR3 DNA sequence: TGTGCCAGCAGCCCCGAGGCGGGACTAGGGCACGAGCAGTACTTC.

V is TRBV29-1 and J is TRBJ2-2; D not certain. V lost 7 bases, J lost 4 bases, and 16 bases lay in between. The CDR3 extends over 14 amino acids. Germline lookup yields CDR1 SQVTM and CDR2 ANQGSEA. CDR3 in amino acids: CSAAGLGFTGELFF. The CDR3, as DNA: TGCAGCGCCGCCGGGCTAGGGTTCACCGGGGAGCTGTTTTTT.

About this clonotype: This may come from a read error, since a much larger clone is one base off. In nucleotides, the CDR3 is TGCGCCAGCAGCCAAGATGTACAGTTTGAGCAGTCCTTC. This sequence encodes CASSQDVQFEQSF. J is TRBJ2-1 and V is TRBV4-3, with D uncertain. The CDR3 has 13 residues. CDR1 and CDR2 (germline): LGHNA, YSLEER.

This clonotype has ten or more counts. The J gene is TRBJ1-4, the V gene TRBV6-5; 8 bases agree with TRBD1. Germline assignment: CDR1 MNHEY and CDR2 SVGAGI. With V trimmed by 5 bases and J by 0 bases, 14 bases remained unmatched. This CDR3 is built from 19 residues. DNA of the CDR3: TGTGCCAGCAGTAGGTGGGGGACAGGAGAATTTCCAACTAATGAAAAACTGTTTTTT. This gives the protein CASSRWGTGEFPTNEKLFF.

The table lists this clonotype with many counts. This rearrangement joins TRBV9 to TRBJ2-3, with TRBD2 as a possible D gene (5 bases). Looked up from germline, CDR1 is SGDLS and CDR2 is YYNGEE. The CDR3 is 15 amino acids. The germline V and J ends were trimmed by 3 bases and 2 bases, with 13 bases remaining between them. The CDR3 sequence: CASSAGIFNTDTQYF. The CDR3 region has the DNA TGTGCCAGCAGCGCCGGGATATTTAACACAGATACGCAGTATTTT.

This clonotype was counted a few times. The chain is built from TRBV29-1 and TRBJ2-1; TRBD2 is a possible D gene (7 bases). Germline lookup yields CDR1 SQVTM and CDR2 ANQGSEA. Trimming took off 1 base at V and 5 bases at J, with 18 bases between the two ends. This CDR3 has 16 residues. This CDR3 is CSVEGEGGGLNNEQFF. DNA for the CDR3: TGCAGCGTTGAAGGAGAGGGGGGGGGATTAAACAATGAGCAGTTCTTC.